This T cell receptor beta chain was sequenced during a study of blood T cell repertoires in COVID-19. Sequenced by immunoSEQ multiplex PCR; TCRdb stores in-frame clones only, minus some. The table shows about 63,000 clones, with around 87% occurring only once. Sequenced sample: peripheral blood. The TCR sequence derives from a man aged 45-60 years with active COVID-19.

The DNA for the CDR3 is TGTGCCAGCAGCTGGGGGACTAGCGGTACGCAGTATTTT. Translation: CASSWGTSGTQYF. The chain has TRBV28 and TRBJ2-3, with 11 bases that match TRBD2. The length of the CDR3 is 13 residues. With 6 bases clipped from V and 8 bases from J, the junction kept 4 bases outside the gene matches. CDR1 and CDR2 from the germline V gene are MDHEN and SYDVKM.